This entry features one TCR beta chain sequence. Its antigen remains undetermined. This specimen belongs to a study of monozygotic twins with inflammatory bowel disease (dated by TCRdb to about 2019). Describing the broader study: The full study comprised around 28 monozygotic twin pairs: nine German pairs (four IBD-concordant, five IBD-discordant) and 19 IBD-discordant Danish pairs. Each individual had, on average, about 151 000 unique TCRalpha sequences and 181 000 unique TCRbeta sequences available for analysis. Disease-associated traits were sought mainly through comparisons between IBD patients and their genetically identical healthy co-twins within discordant pairs.

Broader findings and caveats from the paper: No single strong signal or clonotype linked to IBD turned up in the results, so the idea that one exists was not supported. Because patients received different immunosuppressive treatments, the repertoires may have picked up extra background noise and variability between individuals. Different T cell subtypes could not be distinguished in the analysis. IBD patients had lower TCRbeta repertoire diversity, measured by the inverse Simpson index, than their healthy co-twins. Repertoire similarity did not differ between concordant and discordant twins, which could be due to limited statistical power. Compared with healthy twins, IBD patients shared fewer clonotypes with other individuals, and the difference was most pronounced in patients with signs of disease activity.

Based on the germline V gene, the CDR1 and CDR2 sequences are SGHRS and YFSETQ. The CDR3 starts with the cysteine, ends with the phenylalanine, and has 13 residues. The entry carries no DNA sequence. From each donor, a roughly 2.5 ml peripheral blood sample was collected into PAXgene tubes and kept at -80 degrees C. Without T cell sorting, total RNA was isolated from whole blood using the PAXgene blood miRNA kit on an automated QIAcube. Peripheral blood from monozygotic twin pairs who were concordant or discordant for inflammatory bowel disease underwent deep TCRalpha and TCRbeta repertoire profiling using unique molecular barcoding. Smoking habits were recorded for all twin pairs, with individuals classified as current, former or never smokers. Library generation was performed with 5' RACE. Each TCR library was prepared from 3,000 to 4,500 ng of total RNA. For each sample, cDNA synthesis with SMARTScribe reverse transcriptase was split into eight separate reactions. Unique molecular identifiers containing a 6-nucleotide sample barcode were introduced through template switching during cDNA synthesis. TCRalpha and TCRbeta cDNA was amplified in two nested PCRs of roughly 16 and 10 cycles, and bead purification was carried out after each PCR. Before amplification, the cDNA was both treated with uracil DNA-glycosylase and purified with the QIAquick PCR purification kit. The second PCR added Illumina TruSeq-compatible adapters along with sample-specific barcodes. Library quality and concentration were checked on TapeStation and Qubit, and libraries were pooled at around 5 ng each. Pooled libraries were sequenced on an Illumina HiSeq2500 single-index Rapid Run with 2 x 100 bp reads and custom sequencing primers. In the paper's pipeline: MiGEC version 1.2.6 was used for UMI-based consensus assembly to correct PCR and sequencing errors. V(D)J alignment, clonotype assembly and CDR3 extraction were performed with MiXCR version 2.1.1. To normalise gene usage, clonotype sharing and MAIT/NKT TCR abundance, the top 1000, 10 000 and 20 000 clonotypes in each sample were analysed. After downsampling to 27 000 UMIs, diversity was calculated as the inverse Simpson index using the vegan R package. Paired Mann-Whitney U tests were applied to discordant twin pairs, with Benjamini-Hochberg correction for multiple testing. TCRdb reprocessed the reads, so every CDR3 protein sequence counts as one entry and DNA is not shown. The V and J calls were not made by the authors but by TCRdb's processing. This sample's clone table shows some 160,000 distinct CDR3 sequences. Less than 7.5% of the sample rests with the top ten.

The chain is encoded by TRBV5-1 joined to TRBJ2-7. The sequence was collected from a human donor with ulcerative colitis or Crohn's disease, or a healthy co-twin of an affected twin (not recorded which). Sample: blood. The CDR3 has the sequence CASSFPGSYEQYF.